This TCR beta chain derives from a study of blood T cells in healthy people across ages. General study results and limits: Those diversity estimates obtained from one million T cells were thought to be underestimates. Leaving the PBMCs unsorted stopped any conclusive comparison of naive versus antigen-experienced cells.

A sample-barcoded 5' primer and a J-beta primer mix were used in a second PCR of roughly 6 to 12 cycles. Through a template-switch adaptor with 12 random nucleotides, each cDNA molecule received a tag. TCRdb re-analysed the 5' RACE reads in MiXCR, keeping a single row per CDR3 protein. In the table there are more than 500,000 distinct CDR3 sequences, around a quarter of which are singletons. Germline CDR1 and CDR2: SQVTM and ANQGSEA. The CDR3 consists of 13 residues. This clonotype appeared a few times. Antigen: not known. Mismatch with germline at one junction end may stem from a read error. These data are also associated with another study on T cells of mothers and their children. That study adds: Mothers gave over 10 million TCR beta CDR3 reads each, and children around 2.9 million each.

This chain links TRBV29-1 with TRBJ2-1; D remains ambiguous. Input material: blood. The source is a boy aged 2 to 10 in good health. The CDR3 DNA reads as TGCAGCGCTGAAAACTCCCTGGGTCAGCCCCAGTTCTTC. Amino acids: CSAENSLGQPQFF.